This TCR beta chain was captured in a study of shared clonotypes between healthy human individuals. Study-wide background: The people who gave samples were two women and three men aged 18 to 49.

Germline V gives CDR1 MDHEN, CDR2 SYDVKM. The V gene end was trimmed by 5 bases and the J gene end by 1 base; junction bases not matched to a gene: 10. The CDR3 spans 18 residues. Notes on this clone: Its antigen is not known.

Repertoires were generated with immunoSEQ multiplex PCR, while TCRdb's copy carries only in-frame clones and drops some. The table shows under 120,000 clones, with approximately 70% occurring only once. Points from the study as a whole: Approximately 4.6% of naive CD4 clonotypes were shared across several donors. Rarefaction demonstrated incomplete sorted-subset sequencing despite large depth. Naive subsets tended to show greater estimated richness than memory subsets.

What was sequenced was memory CD8+ T cells sorted from blood. Stated subset: CD45RO+ cells pooled with CCR7-negative TemRA cells. The TCR was taken from a woman under 40 in good health. The chain recombines TRBV28 with TRBJ2-1, with 11 bases that match TRBD2. The CDR3 DNA is TGTGCCAGCAGTCCAATTACTAGCGGGAGTCGATCCTACAATGAGCAGTTCTTC. This codes for CASSPITSGSRSYNEQFF.